This is a list of T cell receptor beta chains from one sample in a study of Ad26.COV2.S vaccination and SARS-CoV-2 variants. Clones were read by immunoSEQ multiplex PCR, and TCRdb kept only the in-frame ones, dropping some. Of about 250,000 clones listed, roughly 87% are singletons. The material sequenced was peripheral blood, taken in a trial of Ad26.COV2.S vaccine versus placebo. These receptors were obtained from a person aged 18-65 years who received the Ad26.COV2.S COVID-19 vaccine or a placebo. Both conserved end residues are part of each CDR3. A D gene is named only where the DNA matches it firmly. Clone sizes are given selectively: once, few, many, or a class where the clone is expanded.

d_call: -; clone_size: -; v_call: TRBV7-9; j_call: TRBJ2-3; cdr3_nt: TGTGCCAGCAGCTACGGGGCTACAGATACGCAGTATTTT; cdr3_aa: CASSYGATDTQYF
d_call: -; clone_size: -; v_call: TRBV9; j_call: TRBJ2-2; cdr3_nt: TGTGCCAGCAGCGTAAGACCGACCGGGGAGCTGTTTTTT; cdr3_aa: CASSVRPTGELFF
d_call: -; clone_size: few; v_call: TRBV5-1; j_call: TRBJ1-6; cdr3_nt: TGCGCCAGCAGCGAACCCAGCGCACCCCTCCACTTT; cdr3_aa: CASSEPSAPLHF
d_call: TRBD1; clone_size: -; v_call: TRBV11-2; j_call: TRBJ2-1; cdr3_nt: TGTGCCAGCAGCCAAACAAACTTGGCGGGACAGGGATTCAATGAGCAGTTCTTC; cdr3_aa: CASSQTNLAGQGFNEQFF
d_call: -; clone_size: -; v_call: TRBV6-2/TRBV6-3; j_call: TRBJ1-5; cdr3_nt: TGTGCCAGCAGTCCAAATTGGTCGAGTGGCCGACAGCCCCAGCATTTT; cdr3_aa: CASSPNWSSGRQPQHF
d_call: -; clone_size: -; v_call: TRBV5-1; j_call: TRBJ1-1; cdr3_nt: TGCGCCAGCAGCCCCAGAATTGGGGGGGACACTGAAGCTTTCTTT; cdr3_aa: CASSPRIGGDTEAFF
d_call: TRBD1; clone_size: -; v_call: TRBV4-3; j_call: TRBJ2-2; cdr3_nt: TGCGCCAGCAGCCAAGGGACAGGTCCGTTGGGGGAGCTGTTTTTT; cdr3_aa: CASSQGTGPLGELFF
d_call: TRBD1; clone_size: -; v_call: TRBV4-1; j_call: TRBJ1-6; cdr3_nt: TGCGCCAGCAGCCAAGGGGACAGCTATAATTCACCCCTCCACTTT; cdr3_aa: CASSQGDSYNSPLHF
d_call: -; clone_size: -; v_call: TRBV7-9; j_call: TRBJ1-4; cdr3_nt: TGTGCCAGCAGCTTATTGGTGCGGCACTATGAAAAACTGTTTTTT; cdr3_aa: CASSLLVRHYEKLFF
d_call: -; clone_size: once; v_call: TRBV7-8; j_call: TRBJ2-7; cdr3_nt: TGTGCCAGCAGGCCTACCCGGGTCGTCCTCGAGCAGTACTTC; cdr3_aa: CASRPTRVVLEQYF
d_call: -; clone_size: -; v_call: TRBV5-4; j_call: TRBJ2-2; cdr3_nt: TGTGCCAGCAGCTTGCCTTCTAAGTTGACGGCGGAGAACACCGGGGAGCTGTTTTTT; cdr3_aa: CASSLPSKLTAENTGELFF
d_call: -; clone_size: -; v_call: TRBV6-2/TRBV6-3; j_call: TRBJ2-7; cdr3_nt: TGTGCCAGCAGTGACTCGCCGTTCGAGCAGTACTTC; cdr3_aa: CASSDSPFEQYF
d_call: TRBD1; clone_size: -; v_call: TRBV4-2; j_call: TRBJ2-7; cdr3_nt: TGTGCCAGCAGCCCGCTTGCGACAGGGCTTAGCAACGAGCAGTACTTC; cdr3_aa: CASSPLATGLSNEQYF
d_call: -; clone_size: -; v_call: TRBV20-1; j_call: TRBJ2-3; cdr3_nt: TGCAGTGCTAGCCACTATACGCAGTATTTT; cdr3_aa: CSASHYTQYF
d_call: TRBD1; clone_size: once; v_call: TRBV7-9; j_call: TRBJ1-5; cdr3_nt: TGTGCCAGCAGCTCGACAGGGAAAATGCAGCCCCAGCATTTT; cdr3_aa: CASSSTGKMQPQHF
d_call: -; clone_size: once; v_call: TRBV3-1/TRBV3-2; j_call: TRBJ2-1; cdr3_nt: TGTGCCAGCAGCCCCCTACTTTACCAGCGGAGTAACAATGAGCAGTTCTTC; cdr3_aa: CASSPLLYQRSNNEQFF
d_call: TRBD1; clone_size: -; v_call: TRBV7-2; j_call: TRBJ1-1; cdr3_nt: TGTGCCAGCAGGTTAACGTCCGGGACAGCTAACACTGAAGCTTTCTTT; cdr3_aa: CASRLTSGTANTEAFF
d_call: TRBD1; clone_size: -; v_call: TRBV4-3; j_call: TRBJ1-3; cdr3_nt: TGCGCCAGCAGCCAAGAGGACAGGAGCAACACCATATATTTT; cdr3_aa: CASSQEDRSNTIYF
d_call: TRBD1; clone_size: -; v_call: TRBV12-3/TRBV12-4; j_call: TRBJ1-2; cdr3_nt: TGTGCCAGCAGTTTCGACAGGGCCGGCTACACCTTC; cdr3_aa: CASSFDRAGYTF
d_call: -; clone_size: -; v_call: TRBV7-9; j_call: TRBJ1-5; cdr3_nt: TGTGCCAGCAGCCGACCCCCCCAGGGGCCCCAGCATTTT; cdr3_aa: CASSRPPQGPQHF
d_call: -; clone_size: -; v_call: TRBV19; j_call: TRBJ2-3; cdr3_nt: TGTGCCAGTAGTATAAAAGCAATCGGCGGGGATACGCAGTATTTT; cdr3_aa: CASSIKAIGGDTQYF
d_call: -; clone_size: -; v_call: TRBV19; j_call: TRBJ1-5; cdr3_nt: TGTGCCAGTAGTATCCAGGGGACTTATAGCAATCAGCCCCAGCATTTT; cdr3_aa: CASSIQGTYSNQPQHF
d_call: -; clone_size: -; v_call: TRBV30; j_call: TRBJ1-1; cdr3_nt: TGTGCCTGGAGTGTAGGCAGGGTGAACACTGAAGCTTTCTTT; cdr3_aa: CAWSVGRVNTEAFF
d_call: TRBD2; clone_size: -; v_call: TRBV30; j_call: TRBJ2-1; cdr3_nt: TGTGCCTCTCCGTTCGGAGCGGGGAGATTCGGGGAGCAGTTCTTC; cdr3_aa: CASPFGAGRFGEQFF
d_call: TRBD1; clone_size: -; v_call: TRBV5-1; j_call: TRBJ2-7; cdr3_nt: TGCGCCAGCTCCGATGGCGGGACAGGGTACAACGAGCAGTACTTC; cdr3_aa: CASSDGGTGYNEQYF